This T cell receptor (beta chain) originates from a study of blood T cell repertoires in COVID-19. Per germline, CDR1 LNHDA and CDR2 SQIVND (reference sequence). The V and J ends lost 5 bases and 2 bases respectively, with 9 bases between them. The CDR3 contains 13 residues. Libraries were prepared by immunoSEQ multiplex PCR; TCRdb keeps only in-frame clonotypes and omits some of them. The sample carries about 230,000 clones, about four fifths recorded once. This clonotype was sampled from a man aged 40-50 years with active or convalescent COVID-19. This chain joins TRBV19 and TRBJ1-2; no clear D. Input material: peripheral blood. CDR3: CASSASRNYGYTF. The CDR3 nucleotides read TGTGCCAGTAGTGCAAGTCGGAACTATGGCTACACCTTC. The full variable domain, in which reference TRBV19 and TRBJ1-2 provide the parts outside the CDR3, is DGGITQSPKYLFRKEGQNVTLSCEQNLNHDAMYWYRQDPGQGLRLIYYSQIVNDFQKGDIAEGYSVSREKKESFPLTVTSAQKNPTAFYLCASSASRNYGYTFGSGTRLTVV.